This TCR beta chain was observed in a study of T cell responses to AZD1222 COVID-19 vaccine. Study background: Both about-4-week and about-12-week second-dose recipients were combined. Study-level points and caveats: The donor cohort was predominantly white British with a female majority, and clonal diversity may have been underestimated. Mapped onto spike, vaccine-associated CD4 TCRs spanned it and were dominant at 160-218 and 743-854.

Note on this clone: Its target is unknown.

The assay was immunoSEQ multiplex PCR, and TCRdb's table has in-frame clones only and misses some. Of tens of thousands of clones in the sample, about 87% are singletons; the top ten hold around 5.8%. This TCR came from an adult in good health. Specimen: peripheral blood, collected on day 0 of AZD1222 vaccination.

Written as DNA, the CDR3 is TGCAGTGCTAGGGGGATGGTCGAGCAGTACTTC. It yields the protein CSARGMVEQYF. The rearrangement links TRBV20-1 to TRBJ2-7, with D hard to call. Germline loops: CDR1 DFQATT, CDR2 SNEGSKA (reference sequence). Trimming removed 3 bases at V and 6 bases at J, with 9 bases between. The CDR3 has 11 amino acids.